This T cell receptor (beta chain) was profiled in a study of blood T cell repertoires in COVID-19. About the research overall: Acute-phase and convalescent COVID-19 samples originated in the United States, Italy and Spain. Sources were T cells, B-cell-depleted T cells, or PBMCs; the material itself was cDNA or gDNA.

The ends were cut back, 6 bases at V and 8 bases at J, with 19 bases in the middle. Germline V CDR1 and CDR2: KGHSH, LQKENI. The CDR3 is made up of 14 amino acids. Original processing notes: Cell counts per sample came from amplifying reference gene primers. The method was immunoSEQ multiplex PCR; TCRdb's version includes in-frame clones alone and lacks a portion of them. For V, J and clone size, that table is used; D and trimming come from the DNA. The table has about 150,000 clones, roughly 80% seen once; the top ten hold around 8.7%. The receptor comes from a man over 45 with active or convalescent COVID-19. Sequenced sample: peripheral blood. The V call is TRBV18, the J call TRBJ1-2, with D possibly matching TRBD1 (6 bases). The DNA of the CDR3 is TGTGCCAGCTCCCGAAAAGACAGGACAGTGGGCTACACCTTC. Amino acids: CASSRKDRTVGYTF.